What follows describes a single T cell receptor beta chain. A second roughly 6 to 11 cycle PCR used barcoded and J-beta primers. TCRdb recomputed calls from the 5' RACE reads with MiXCR, one row per CDR3 protein. The data show around 800,000 distinct CDR3 sequences, approximately 53% seen once. Ranging in age from roughly 6 to 95, the donors were healthy Caucasian individuals from Russia. This sample stems from a study of blood T cells in healthy people across ages. Per the germline V gene, CDR1 is MNHEY and CDR2 is SVGAGI. Trimming left V 0 bases short and J 5 bases short, with 5 bases between. This CDR3 contains 13 residues.

The V and J genes are TRBV6-5 and TRBJ2-1; D remains unclear. Sequencing input: blood. The receptor's source is an elderly man in good health. The CDR3 sequence is CASSYSLDNEQFF. The CDR3 nucleotides are TGTGCCAGCAGTTACTCTCTGGACAATGAGCAGTTCTTC.